Detailed here is one T cell receptor beta chain. Its antigen is not identified. Clones were read by immunoSEQ multiplex PCR, and TCRdb kept only the in-frame ones, dropping some. The repertoire includes roughly 160,000 clones, about 87% of them detected once, and 11% sits in the top ten. This record belongs to a study of radiation and T cells in renal cell carcinoma. Study outcomes and limitations: Top tumor clonotypes rose in blood 2 weeks post-radiation, then contracted. Pretreatment tumor biopsies were lacking, so baseline clonotypes are unknown.

Time point reported: blood 4 weeks post-SBRT, at nephrectomy. The treatment was: 15 Gy SBRT to primary tumor, nephrectomy 4 weeks later. Nephrectomy followed 15 Gy stereotactic body radiation by 4 weeks. Radiation-treated patients gave blood at baseline, week 2 and week 4. Per germline, CDR1 SGDLS and CDR2 YYNGEE. The CDR3 consists of 8 residues. V lost 6 bases and J lost 14, with 7 bases in between. The chain combines TRBV9 with TRBJ2-3, with D hard to call. The sequencing here drew on blood, taken from a patient whose treatment included radiotherapy and nephrectomy. The clonotype comes from a woman aged 45-65 years with renal cell carcinoma. The chain's CDR3 is CASNVRYF. In DNA form, the CDR3 reads TGTGCCAGCAATGTCCGGTATTTT.